These 13 T cell receptor beta chains came from one sample sequenced in a study of T cells after somatic rescue of genetic block. Clones were read by immunoSEQ multiplex PCR, and TCRdb kept only the in-frame ones, dropping some. The data show tens of thousands of clones, around 89% seen once. The sample was peripheral blood mononuclear cells (PBMCs). The receptors stem from a woman younger than 30.

In its sample, this clone was seen a few times. The chain joins TRBV6-5 to TRBJ1-2, with TRBD1 matching 8 bases. The CDR3 is 14 amino acids. Germline CDR1 and CDR2: MNHEY and SVGAGI. Trimming removed 6 bases from V and 8 bases from J; junction bases left unmatched: 11. The CDR3 DNA reads as TGTGCCAGCAGCAAGGACAGGGCACTAAGGGGCTACACCTTC. It codes for CASSKDRALRGYTF.

V gene TRBV7-9 combines with J gene TRBJ2-3, with 7 bases aligning to TRBD2. The CDR3 has 17 amino acids. CDR1 and CDR2 from the germline V gene are SEHNR and FQNEAQ (reference sequence). After removal of 7 bases from V and 0 bases from J, the junction contained 13 bases not matched to a gene. CDR3 in DNA: TGTGCCAGCACCGGTTCTGGGGGACTACCAAGCACAGATACGCAGTATTTT. Translating gives CASTGSGGLPSTDTQYF. The whole variable domain, filled in from reference TRBV7-9 and TRBJ2-3, reads DTGVSQNPRHKITKRGQNVTFRCDPISEHNRLYWYRQTLGQGPEFLTYFQNEAQLEKSRLLSDRFSAERPKGSFSTLEIQRTEQGDSAMYLCASTGSGGLPSTDTQYFGPGTRLTVL.

This rearrangement joins TRBV30 to TRBJ1-5; 7 bases map to TRBD1. CDR3 length: 14 residues. Germline CDR1 is GTSNPN and CDR2 is SVGIG (reference sequence). V lost 2 bases, J lost 9 bases, and 10 bases stayed unmatched. CDR3 loop: CAWSTAGGGRPQHF. The CDR3, as DNA: TGTGCCTGGAGTACCGCAGGGGGTGGACGGCCCCAGCATTTT.

The chain is built from TRBV19 and TRBJ2-7; D unresolved. V lost 3 bases to trimming and J lost 6 bases, with 15 bases between them. There are 14 residues in the CDR3. Germline V gene lookup returns CDR1 LNHDA and CDR2 SQIVND (reference sequence). CDR3 sequence (DNA): TGTGCCAGTAGTATTACGGTCCAAGGGCTCGAGCAGTACTTC. The encoded protein is CASSITVQGLEQYF.

As DNA, the CDR3 is TGTGCCAGCAGCTTAAGGGCGAGAGAGAGGGAAGCTTTCTTT. Translating gives CASSLRAREREAFF. The chain employs TRBV5-5 and TRBJ1-1, with unresolved D. Germline CDR1 and CDR2: SGHKS and YYEKEE (reference sequence). This CDR3 region has 14 residues. The ends were cut back, 2 bases at V and 8 bases at J, with 16 bases in the middle.

V usage is TRBV30 and J usage is TRBJ1-3; D is possibly TRBD1 (6 bases). The V gene lost 1 base and the J gene lost 4 bases, with 11 bases spanning the gap. Per the germline V gene, CDR1 is GTSNPN and CDR2 is SVGIG (reference sequence). This CDR3 has 14 amino acids. The CDR3 region is CAWSGDTGGNTIYF. The CDR3 DNA follows: TGTGCCTGGAGTGGGGACACGGGCGGAAACACCATATATTTT.

This sequence joins TRBV5-4 and TRBJ1-3; D gene unclear. The length of the CDR3 is 16 residues. Germline CDR1 SGHNT, CDR2 YYREEE (reference sequence). V lost 0 bases and J lost 0, with 10 bases in between. This chain's CDR3 is CASSLGTASSGNTIYF. The CDR3 nucleotides read TGTGCCAGCAGCTTGGGGACCGCCAGCTCTGGAAACACCATATATTTT.

The V gene is TRBV11-1, the J gene TRBJ1-4; D gene ambiguous. Per germline, CDR1 SGHAT and CDR2 FQDESV (reference sequence). Trimming took off 3 bases at V and 4 bases at J, with 6 bases between the two ends. The CDR3 spans 13 residues. The CDR3 here is CASSFGVNEKLFF. CDR3 nucleotides: TGTGCCAGCAGCTTCGGAGTTAATGAAAAACTGTTTTTT. The complete variable domain, with remaining parts taken from reference TRBV11-1 and TRBJ1-4, reads EAEVAQSPRYKITEKSQAVAFWCDPISGHATLYWYRQILGQGPELLVQFQDESVVDDSQLPKDRFSAERLKGVDSTLKIQPAELGDSAMYLCASSFGVNEKLFFGSGTQLSVL.

The J gene is TRBJ1-5, the V gene TRBV6-6; D is unclear. CDR1 and CDR2 from the germline V gene are MNHNY and SVGAGI (reference sequence). V was shortened by 6 bases and J by 4 bases, with 13 bases between the two germline ends. The length of the CDR3 is 14 residues. In DNA, the CDR3 is TGTGCCAGCAGCCCCCGGTCGGATAATCAGCCCCAGCATTTT. Amino acids: CASSPRSDNQPQHF.

The chain links TRBV6-1 to TRBJ2-5; the match to TRBD2 covers 8 bases. The closer fit of TRBJ2-7 to the DNA end suggests the J call may be wrong. The germline CDR1 and CDR2 sequences are MNHNS and SASEGT. The CDR3 sequence is 15 residues long. Here the CDR3 DNA reads TGTGCCAGCAGCCCCGAGGCGGGAGGTCGATACGAGCAGTACTTC. Residues: CASSPEAGGRYEQYF.

This clone appeared a single time. The J gene is TRBJ1-2, the V gene TRBV7-2, with TRBD1 matching 9 bases. This CDR3 spans 18 amino acids. Germline V CDR1 and CDR2: SGHTA, FQGNSA. V trimming: 4 bases; J trimming: 0 bases; junction bases outside the gene matches: 12. The CDR3 DNA reads as TGTGCCAGCAGCTACAGACCGGGACAGGGAGAAACTAACTATGGCTACACCTTC. Amino acids: CASSYRPGQGETNYGYTF.

The chain uses TRBV5-1 and TRBJ2-1, with 9 positions matching TRBD2. This CDR3 contains 15 residues. The germline gives CDR1 SGHRS, CDR2 YFSETQ. The junction had 9 bases not matched to a gene; V was cut back by 4 bases and J by 7 bases. In DNA form, the CDR3 reads TGCGCCAGCAGCGCTGGACTAGCGTCTCGGAATGAGCAGTTCTTC. It translates to CASSAGLASRNEQFF.

The genes are TRBV7-9 and TRBJ2-7, with D possibly matching TRBD2 (5 bases). This CDR3 is 15 amino acids long. Germline V gene sequence: CDR1 SEHNR, CDR2 FQNEAQ (reference sequence). Between the trimmed V and J ends, which lost 0 bases and 3 bases, there was a span of 12 bases. The CDR3 DNA reads as TGTGCCAGCAGCTTAGCAATCCTGGGGAGCTACGAGCAGTACTTC. This encodes CASSLAILGSYEQYF. The whole variable domain, filled in from reference TRBV7-9 and TRBJ2-7, reads DTGVSQNPRHKITKRGQNVTFRCDPISEHNRLYWYRQTLGQGPEFLTYFQNEAQLEKSRLLSDRFSAERPKGSFSTLEIQRTEQGDSAMYLCASSLAILGSYEQYFGPGTRLTVT.